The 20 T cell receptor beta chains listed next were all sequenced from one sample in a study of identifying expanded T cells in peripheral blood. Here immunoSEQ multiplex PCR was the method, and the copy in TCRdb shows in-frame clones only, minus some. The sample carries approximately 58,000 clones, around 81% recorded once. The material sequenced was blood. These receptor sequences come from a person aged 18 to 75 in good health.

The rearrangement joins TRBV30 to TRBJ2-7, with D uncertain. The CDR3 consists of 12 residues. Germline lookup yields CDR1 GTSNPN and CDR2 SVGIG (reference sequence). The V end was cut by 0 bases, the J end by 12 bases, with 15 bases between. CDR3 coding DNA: TGTGCCTGGAGTGTACAAAATCTGCGTCGGTACTTC. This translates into CAWSVQNLRRYF.

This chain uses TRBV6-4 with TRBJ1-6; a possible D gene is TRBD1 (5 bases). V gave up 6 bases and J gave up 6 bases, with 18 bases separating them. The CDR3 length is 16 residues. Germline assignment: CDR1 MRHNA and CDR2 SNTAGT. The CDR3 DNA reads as TGTGCCAGCAGCGCAGACAGCCATTCACCTAATTCACCCCTCCACTTT. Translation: CASSADSHSPNSPLHF.

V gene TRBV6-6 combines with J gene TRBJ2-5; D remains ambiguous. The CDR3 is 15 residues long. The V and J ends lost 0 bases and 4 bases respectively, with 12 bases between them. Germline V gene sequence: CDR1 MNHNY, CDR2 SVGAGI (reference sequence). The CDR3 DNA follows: TGTGCCAGCAGTTACTCGAAGGGAAAGGGAGAGACCCAGTACTTC. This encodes CASSYSKGKGETQYF.

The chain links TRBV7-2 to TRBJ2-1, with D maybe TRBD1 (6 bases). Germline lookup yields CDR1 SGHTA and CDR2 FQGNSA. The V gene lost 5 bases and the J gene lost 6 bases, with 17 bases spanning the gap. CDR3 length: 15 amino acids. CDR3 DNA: TGTGCCAGCAGCCGGGGACACACGAACCTCAATGAGCAGTTCTTC. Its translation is CASSRGHTNLNEQFF. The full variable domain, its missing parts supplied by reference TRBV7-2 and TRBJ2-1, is GAGVSQSPSNKVTEKGKDVELRCDPISGHTALYWYRQSLGQGLEFLIYFQGNSAPDKSGLPSDRFSAERTGGSVSTLTIQRTQQEDSAVYLCASSRGHTNLNEQFFGPGTRLTVL.

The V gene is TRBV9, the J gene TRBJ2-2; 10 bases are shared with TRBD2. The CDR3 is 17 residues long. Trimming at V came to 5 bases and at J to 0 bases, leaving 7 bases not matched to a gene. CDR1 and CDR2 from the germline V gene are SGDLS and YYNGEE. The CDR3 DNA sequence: TGTGCCAGCAGACCTAGCGGGAGCCTTGCGAACACCGGGGAGCTGTTTTTT. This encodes CASRPSGSLANTGELFF.

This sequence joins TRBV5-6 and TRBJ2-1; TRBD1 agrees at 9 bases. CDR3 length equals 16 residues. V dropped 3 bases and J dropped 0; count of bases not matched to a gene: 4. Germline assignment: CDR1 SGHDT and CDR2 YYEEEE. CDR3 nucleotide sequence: TGTGCCAGCAGCTGGACAGGGGTTTCCTCCTACAATGAGCAGTTCTTC. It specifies CASSWTGVSSYNEQFF.

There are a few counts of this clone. The CDR3 reads CASSGQTGGMEKLFF. The CDR3 DNA reads TGTGCCAGCAGTGGCCAGACAGGGGGCATGGAAAAACTGTTTTTT. The chain links TRBV6-5 to TRBJ1-4; TRBD1 matches 10 bases. Germline CDR1 is MNHEY and CDR2 is SVGAGI. This CDR3 spans 15 amino acids. V gave up 5 bases and J gave up 8 bases; unmatched junction bases: 8.

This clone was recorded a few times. CDR3 bases: TGTGCCAGCCTTCGGGGATACGAGCAGTACTTC. It yields the protein CASLRGYEQYF. The chain carries TRBV6-5 and TRBJ2-7; D perhaps matches TRBD2 (5 bases). Between the trimmed V and J ends, which lost 8 bases and 4 bases, there was a span of 9 bases. Germline V CDR1 and CDR2: MNHEY, SVGAGI. This CDR3 has 11 residues.

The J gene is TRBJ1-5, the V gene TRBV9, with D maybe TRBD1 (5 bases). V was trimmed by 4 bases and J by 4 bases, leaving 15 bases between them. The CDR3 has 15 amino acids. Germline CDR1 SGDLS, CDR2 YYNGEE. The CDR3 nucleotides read TGTGCCAGCAGCAAGTCGGGGGTTCCGAATCAGCCCCAGCATTTT. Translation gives CASSKSGVPNQPQHF.

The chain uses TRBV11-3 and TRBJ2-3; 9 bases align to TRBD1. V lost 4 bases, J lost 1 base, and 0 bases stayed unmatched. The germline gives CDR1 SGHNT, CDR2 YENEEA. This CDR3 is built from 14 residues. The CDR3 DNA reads TGTGCCAGCAGCTGGACAGGGGGCACAGATACGCAGTATTTT. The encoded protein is CASSWTGGTDTQYF.

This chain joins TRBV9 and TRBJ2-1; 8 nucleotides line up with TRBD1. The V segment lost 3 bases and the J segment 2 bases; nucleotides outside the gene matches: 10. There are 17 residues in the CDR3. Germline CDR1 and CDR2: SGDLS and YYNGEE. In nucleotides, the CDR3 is TGTGCCAGCAGCGGAACAAGGACAGGGTCACCCTACAATGAGCAGTTCTTC. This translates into CASSGTRTGSPYNEQFF.

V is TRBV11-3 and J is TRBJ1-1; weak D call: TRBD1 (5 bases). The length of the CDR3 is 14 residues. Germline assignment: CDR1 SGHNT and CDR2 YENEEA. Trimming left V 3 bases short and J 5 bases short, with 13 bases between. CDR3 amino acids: CASSFGTSWTEAFF. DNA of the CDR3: TGTGCCAGCAGCTTTGGGACCTCATGGACTGAAGCTTTCTTT.

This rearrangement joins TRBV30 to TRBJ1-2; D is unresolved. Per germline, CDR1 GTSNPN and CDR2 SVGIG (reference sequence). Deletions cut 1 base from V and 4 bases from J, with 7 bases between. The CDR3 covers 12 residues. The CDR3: CAWSGNSYGYTF. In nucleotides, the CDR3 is TGTGCCTGGAGTGGCAACAGCTATGGCTACACCTTC.

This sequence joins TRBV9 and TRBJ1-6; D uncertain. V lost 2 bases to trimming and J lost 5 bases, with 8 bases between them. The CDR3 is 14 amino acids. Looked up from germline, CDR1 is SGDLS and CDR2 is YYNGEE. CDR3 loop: CASSVSMDNSPLHF. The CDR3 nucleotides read TGTGCCAGCAGCGTGAGTATGGATAATTCACCCCTCCACTTT.

CDR3 in amino acids: CASSDGGGGSGETQYF. The DNA of the CDR3 is TGCGCCAGCAGTGACGGCGGGGGGGGTTCCGGAGAGACCCAGTACTTC. The chain combines TRBV10-2 with TRBJ2-5; 9 bases align to TRBD2. Germline assignment: CDR1 WSHSY and CDR2 SAAADI. V was pared by 3 bases and J by 4 bases, with 9 bases of the junction left unmatched. This CDR3 is 16 amino acids long.

CDR3 in DNA: TGTGCCAGCAGCTTTAGCAGGGGGCAAGAGACCCAGTACTTC. Its translation: CASSFSRGQETQYF. The chain carries TRBV5-5 and TRBJ2-5; TRBD1 matches 7 bases. The germline V gene encodes CDR1 SGHKS and CDR2 YYEKEE (reference sequence). J lost 2 bases, V lost 2 bases, and 3 bases had no gene match. The CDR3 is made up of 14 amino acids.

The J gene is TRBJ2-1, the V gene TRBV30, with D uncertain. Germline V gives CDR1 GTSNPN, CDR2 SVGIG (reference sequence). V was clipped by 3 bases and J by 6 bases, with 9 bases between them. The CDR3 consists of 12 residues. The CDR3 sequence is CAWRRSTNEQFF. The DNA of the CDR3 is TGTGCCTGGAGGAGGTCCACCAATGAGCAGTTCTTC. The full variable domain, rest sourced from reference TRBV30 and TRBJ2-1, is SQTIHQWPATLVQPVGSPLSLECTVEGTSNPNLYWYRQAAGRGLQLLFYSVGIGQISSEVPQNLSASRPQDRQFILSSKKLLLSDSGFYLCAWRRSTNEQFFGPGTRLTVL.

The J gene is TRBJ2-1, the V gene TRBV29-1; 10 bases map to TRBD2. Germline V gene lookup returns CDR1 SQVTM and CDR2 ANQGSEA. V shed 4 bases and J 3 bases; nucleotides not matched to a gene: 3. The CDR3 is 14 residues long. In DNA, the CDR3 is TGCAGCGTTGGGTCTAGCGGGGGCTACAATGAGCAGTTCTTC. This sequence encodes CSVGSSGGYNEQFF.

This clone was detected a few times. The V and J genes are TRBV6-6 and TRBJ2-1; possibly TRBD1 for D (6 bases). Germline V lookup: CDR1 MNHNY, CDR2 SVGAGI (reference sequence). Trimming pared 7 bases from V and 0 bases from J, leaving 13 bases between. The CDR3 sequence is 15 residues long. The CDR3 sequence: CASTAQQGSYNEQFF. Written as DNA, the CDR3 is TGTGCCAGCACCGCCCAACAGGGCTCCTACAATGAGCAGTTCTTC.

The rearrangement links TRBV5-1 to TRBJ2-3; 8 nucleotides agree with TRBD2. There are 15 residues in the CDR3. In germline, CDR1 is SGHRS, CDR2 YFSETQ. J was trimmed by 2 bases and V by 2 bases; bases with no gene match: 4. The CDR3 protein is CASSFAGGYTDTQYF. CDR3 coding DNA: TGCGCCAGCAGCTTCGCGGGAGGATACACAGATACGCAGTATTTT. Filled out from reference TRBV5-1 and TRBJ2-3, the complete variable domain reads KAGVTQTPRYLIKTRGQQVTLSCSPISGHRSVSWYQQTPGQGLQFLFEYFSETQRNKGNFPGRFSGRQFSNSRSEMNVSTLELGDSALYLCASSFAGGYTDTQYFGPGTRLTVL.